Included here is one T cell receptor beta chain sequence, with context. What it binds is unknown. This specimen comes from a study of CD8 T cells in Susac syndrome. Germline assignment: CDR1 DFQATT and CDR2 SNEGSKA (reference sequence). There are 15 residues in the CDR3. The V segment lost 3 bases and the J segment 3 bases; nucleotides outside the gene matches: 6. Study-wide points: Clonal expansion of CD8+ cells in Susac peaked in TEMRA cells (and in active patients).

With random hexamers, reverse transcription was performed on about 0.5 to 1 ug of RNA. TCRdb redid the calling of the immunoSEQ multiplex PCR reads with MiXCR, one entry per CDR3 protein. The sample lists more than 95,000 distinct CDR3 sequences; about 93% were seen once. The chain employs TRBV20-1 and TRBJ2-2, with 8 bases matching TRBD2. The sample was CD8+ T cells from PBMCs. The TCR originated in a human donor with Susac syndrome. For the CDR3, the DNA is TGCAGTGCTAGTCACCCGGGACTAGACACCGGGGAGCTGTTTTTT. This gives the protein CSASHPGLDTGELFF.